The 11 T cell receptor beta chains below all came from one sample that was sequenced in a study of preoperative IRX-2 immunotherapy in early breast cancer (dated by TCRdb to the late 2010s). Library prep was done by the immunoSEQ multiplex PCR assay. TCRdb took over this immuneACCESS table, retaining in-frame rearrangements with V and J assigned. Such tables are incomplete; in checked studies, under half of the missing clones stem from an unresolved V gene, and the remainder is unexplained. The sample contains approximately 24,000 clones, 75% to 90% of them found a single time. Roughly 9% of the sample lies in the top ten. In the paper's terms, the treatment or condition label means: preoperative locoregional IRX-2 cytokine immunotherapy. Here the sequenced sample was tumor tissue, taken after IRX-2 immunotherapy. The receptors here all came from a human donor with breast cancer.

This clone was picked up one time. The chain's CDR3 is CASRRRRDGSEAFF. The CDR3 DNA follows: TGCGCCAGCAGACGCCGCAGGGATGGTTCTGAAGCTTTCTTT. V and J are TRBV5-1 and TRBJ1-1; perhaps TRBD1 as D (5 bases). The CDR3 contains 14 residues. Trimming stripped 5 bases from V and 6 bases from J, with 17 bases between. Germline CDR1 SGHRS, CDR2 YFSETQ.

This clone was seen once. The chain recombines TRBV7-2 with TRBJ2-1; 10 nucleotides match TRBD1. This CDR3 spans 14 amino acids. In germline, CDR1 is SGHTA, CDR2 FQGNSA. V was clipped by 4 bases and J by 5 bases; unmatched bases: 2. DNA of the CDR3: TGTGCCAGCAGCTCCGGGACAGGGGACAATGAGCAGTTCTTC. This codes for CASSSGTGDNEQFF. Drawing the rest from reference TRBV7-2 and TRBJ2-1, the complete variable domain is GAGVSQSPSNKVTEKGKDVELRCDPISGHTALYWYRQSLGQGLEFLIYFQGNSAPDKSGLPSDRFSAERTGGSVSTLTIQRTQQEDSAVYLCASSSGTGDNEQFFGPGTRLTVL.

J is TRBJ1-2 and V is TRBV7-8; D is uncertain. Germline V CDR1 and CDR2: SGHVS, FQNEAQ. The ends were cut back, 1 base at V and 7 bases at J, with 4 bases in the middle. This CDR3 spans 11 amino acids. The CDR3 sequence: CASSLGGGYTF. CDR3 nucleotide sequence: TGTGCCAGCAGCTTAGGGGGTGGCTACACCTTC.

The chain couples TRBV19 to TRBJ1-6, with D unresolved. Between the trimmed V and J ends, which lost 5 bases and 5 bases, there was a span of 7 bases. Germline V gene lookup returns CDR1 LNHDA and CDR2 SQIVND (reference sequence). This CDR3 is built from 13 residues. The CDR3 sequence is CASSLKNNSPLHF. The CDR3 nucleotides read TGTGCCAGTAGTCTGAAGAATAATTCACCCCTCCACTTT.

This chain joins TRBV6-5 and TRBJ2-7; no firm D call. CDR1 is MNHEY and CDR2 is SVGAGI in the germline V gene. V lost 6 bases and J lost 5, with 14 bases in between. This CDR3 is 13 amino acids long. Here the CDR3 DNA reads TGTGCCAGCAGCCCGTCCGCTAGGAACGAGCAGTACTTC. As protein: CASSPSARNEQYF.

This chain joins TRBV19 and TRBJ2-2, with 11 bases that match TRBD1. The germline V gene encodes CDR1 LNHDA and CDR2 SQIVND (reference sequence). This CDR3 has 15 residues. V lost 6 bases and J lost 3; bases outside the gene matches: 3. CDR3 region: CASRRTGGYTGELFF. CDR3 nucleotide sequence: TGTGCCAGTAGAAGGACAGGGGGCTACACCGGGGAGCTGTTTTTT.

This chain uses TRBV5-4 with TRBJ2-5, with D perhaps matching TRBD2 (6 bases). The J call may not be correct, given that the DNA end is closer to TRBJ2-7. The CDR3 loop spans 15 amino acids. The V gene's germline CDR1 is SGHNT and CDR2 YYREEE (reference sequence). The CDR3: CASSSGTLSSYEQYF. Here the CDR3 DNA reads TGTGCCAGCAGCTCCGGGACTCTGAGCTCCTACGAGCAGTACTTC.

The chain links TRBV15 to TRBJ2-3, with TRBD2 identical over 11 bases. The V segment lost 3 bases and the J segment 5 bases; nucleotides outside the gene matches: 7. In germline, CDR1 is LNHNV, CDR2 YYDKDF (reference sequence). The CDR3 consists of 16 residues. CDR3 nucleotides: TGTGCCACCAGCAGGAGTAGCGGGGGGGCCGGAGATACGCAGTATTTT. Amino acid sequence: CATSRSSGGAGDTQYF.

This clone came up once. This rearrangement joins TRBV5-1 to TRBJ2-3, with 9 bases fitting TRBD2. Unmatched junction bases numbered 7, after V lost 4 bases and J lost 1 base. From germline, CDR1 is SGHRS and CDR2 YFSETQ. The CDR3 length is 16 residues. CDR3 DNA sequence: TGCGCCAGCAGCGAGACCTTAGCGGGAGGCACAGATACGCAGTATTTT. Amino acids: CASSETLAGGTDTQYF. The variable domain in full, completed from reference TRBV5-1 and TRBJ2-3, reads KAGVTQTPRYLIKTRGQQVTLSCSPISGHRSVSWYQQTPGQGLQFLFEYFSETQRNKGNFPGRFSGRQFSNSRSEMNVSTLELGDSALYLCASSETLAGGTDTQYFGPGTRLTVL.

This clone was seen once. This chain connects TRBV5-1 to TRBJ2-6; no reliable D call. This CDR3 is built from 15 residues. Germline V CDR1 and CDR2: SGHRS, YFSETQ. Trimming left V 0 bases short and J 2 bases short, with 6 bases between. CDR3 sequence: CASSLAQPGANVLTF. CDR3 nucleotide sequence: TGCGCCAGCAGCTTGGCGCAGCCTGGGGCCAACGTCCTGACTTTC.

This clone is medium-sized. This same CDR3 is encoded by further DNA sequences in the sample. V gene TRBV7-6 combines with J gene TRBJ2-7; the D gene could be TRBD1 or TRBD2 (5 bases each). V dropped 4 bases and J dropped 3 bases, with 10 bases sitting between them. In germline, CDR1 is SGHVS, CDR2 FNYEAQ. This CDR3 region has 13 residues. CDR3 bases: TGTGCCAGCAGCTCGGGACCTAACTACGAGCAGTACTTC. This sequence encodes CASSSGPNYEQYF.